The T cell receptor beta chain described here comes from a study of post-analysis software for immune sequencing data. The V end was cut by 5 bases, the J end by 4 bases, with 20 bases between. CDR3 length equals 15 residues. Germline CDR1 DFQATT, CDR2 SNEGSKA (reference sequence). Libraries were made from TCR beta cDNA, and they carried unique molecular identifiers. TCRdb called the PCR reads again in MiXCR, with one record for every CDR3 protein. Here the sample spans over 700,000 distinct CDR3 sequences, just under 30% being singletons. This clonotype was counted a few times. Its specificity is unknown. General observations from the study: Patients used a handful of TRBV segments, including TRBV5-6, TRBV5-1 and TRBV20-1, more often than controls.

The genes are TRBV20-1 and TRBJ1-1; TRBD1 is a possible D gene (6 bases). The receptor was derived from a girl aged 5-17 years with multiple sclerosis. Specimen: blood. DNA of the CDR3: TGCAGTGCTTCCGGGGGAACAGGGTCGGGCACTGAAGCTTTCTTT. Its translation is CSASGGTGSGTEAFF.